This T cell receptor beta chain was observed in a study of T cell changes during pregnancy in multiple sclerosis. TCRdb keeps only in-frame clones here, not all; method: immunoSEQ multiplex PCR. Of around 100,000 clones in the sample, 90% were seen once. This CDR3 is 14 amino acids long. Germline V CDR1 and CDR2: SNHLY, FYNNEI. V was pared by 6 bases and J by 8 bases, with 17 bases between. The receptor's source is a female donor in good health, enrolled as a control in a pregnancy study. Sequenced here: peripheral blood, sampled in the second trimester of pregnancy. The rearrangement joins TRBV2 to TRBJ2-1; D may be TRBD1 (6 bases). Here the CDR3 DNA reads TGTGCCAGCAGGCCGGGACAAGGAGGACATGAGCAGTTCTTC. Translating it yields CASRPGQGGHEQFF.